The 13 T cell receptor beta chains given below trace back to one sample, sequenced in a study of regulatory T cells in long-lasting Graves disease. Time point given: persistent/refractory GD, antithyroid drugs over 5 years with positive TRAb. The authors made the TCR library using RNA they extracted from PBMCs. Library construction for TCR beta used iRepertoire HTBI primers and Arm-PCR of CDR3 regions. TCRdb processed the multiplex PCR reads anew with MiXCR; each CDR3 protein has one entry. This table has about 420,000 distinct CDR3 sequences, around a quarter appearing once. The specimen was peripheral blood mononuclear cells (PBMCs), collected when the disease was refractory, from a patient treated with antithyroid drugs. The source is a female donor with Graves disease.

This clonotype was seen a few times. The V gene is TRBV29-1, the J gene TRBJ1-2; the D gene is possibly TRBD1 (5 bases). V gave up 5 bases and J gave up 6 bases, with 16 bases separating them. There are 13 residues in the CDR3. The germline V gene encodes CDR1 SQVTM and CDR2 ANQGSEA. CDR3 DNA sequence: TGCAGCGTTAGGATAGGGGCGATGGATGGCTACACCTTC. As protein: CSVRIGAMDGYTF.

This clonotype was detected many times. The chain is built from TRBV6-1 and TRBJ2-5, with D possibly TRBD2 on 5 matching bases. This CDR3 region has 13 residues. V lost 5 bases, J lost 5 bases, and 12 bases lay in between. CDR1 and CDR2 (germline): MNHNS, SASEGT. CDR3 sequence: CASSIPSTETQYF. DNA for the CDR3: TGTGCCAGCAGTATTCCTAGCACCGAGACCCAGTACTTC.

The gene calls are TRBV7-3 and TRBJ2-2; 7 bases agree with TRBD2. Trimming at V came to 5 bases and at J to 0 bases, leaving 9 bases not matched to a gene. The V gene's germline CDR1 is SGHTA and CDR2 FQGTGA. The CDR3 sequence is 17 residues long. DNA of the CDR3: TGTGCCAGCAGCCGGTGGTCGGGAGGCACGAACACCGGGGAGCTGTTTTTT. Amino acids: CASSRWSGGTNTGELFF.

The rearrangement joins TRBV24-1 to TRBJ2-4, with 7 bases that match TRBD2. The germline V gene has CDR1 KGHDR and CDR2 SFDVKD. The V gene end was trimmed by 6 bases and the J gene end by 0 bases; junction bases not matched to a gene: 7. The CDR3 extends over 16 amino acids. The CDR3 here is CATSTGGGLAKNIQYF. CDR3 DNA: TGTGCCACCAGTACTGGCGGGGGACTAGCCAAAAACATTCAGTACTTC.

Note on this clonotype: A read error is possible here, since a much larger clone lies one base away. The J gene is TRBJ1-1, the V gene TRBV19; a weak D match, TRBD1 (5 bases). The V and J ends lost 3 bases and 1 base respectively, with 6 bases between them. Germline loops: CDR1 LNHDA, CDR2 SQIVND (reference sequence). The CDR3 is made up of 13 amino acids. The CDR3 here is CASSMGGNTEAFF. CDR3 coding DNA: TGTGCCAGTAGTATGGGGGGGAACACTGAAGCTTTCTTT.

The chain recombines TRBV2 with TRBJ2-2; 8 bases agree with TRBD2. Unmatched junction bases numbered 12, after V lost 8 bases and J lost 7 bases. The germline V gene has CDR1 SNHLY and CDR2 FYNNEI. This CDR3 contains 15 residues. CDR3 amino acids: CASFDPAGVNGELFF. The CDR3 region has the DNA TGTGCCAGCTTTGATCCAGCGGGAGTCAACGGGGAGCTGTTTTTT.

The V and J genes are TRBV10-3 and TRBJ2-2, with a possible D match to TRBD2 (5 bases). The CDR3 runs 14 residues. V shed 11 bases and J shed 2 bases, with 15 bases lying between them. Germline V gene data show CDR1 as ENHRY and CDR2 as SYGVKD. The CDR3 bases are TGTGCCGTAACCCGCGGGTTAAACACCGGGGAGCTGTTTTTT. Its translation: CAVTRGLNTGELFF.

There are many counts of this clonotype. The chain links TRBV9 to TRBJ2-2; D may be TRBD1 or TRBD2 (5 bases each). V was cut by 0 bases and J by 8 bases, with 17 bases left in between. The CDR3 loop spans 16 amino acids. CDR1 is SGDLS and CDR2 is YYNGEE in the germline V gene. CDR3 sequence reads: CASSVGDVTERGELFF. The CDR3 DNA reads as TGTGCCAGCAGCGTAGGGGACGTGACGGAACGAGGGGAGCTGTTTTTT.

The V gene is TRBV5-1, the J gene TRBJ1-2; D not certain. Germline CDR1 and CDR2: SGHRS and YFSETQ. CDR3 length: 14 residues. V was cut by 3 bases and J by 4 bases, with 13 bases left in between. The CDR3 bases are TGCGCCAGCAGCTCCCGCGGGGAAGCCTATGGCTACACCTTC. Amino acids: CASSSRGEAYGYTF.

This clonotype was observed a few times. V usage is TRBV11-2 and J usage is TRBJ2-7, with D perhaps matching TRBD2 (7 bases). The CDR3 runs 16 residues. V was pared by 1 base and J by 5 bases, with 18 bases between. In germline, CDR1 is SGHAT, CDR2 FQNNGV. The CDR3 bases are TGTGCCAGCAGCTTAGTAGGGGGGAGGGCCCCCCACGAGCAGTACTTC. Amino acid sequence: CASSLVGGRAPHEQYF.

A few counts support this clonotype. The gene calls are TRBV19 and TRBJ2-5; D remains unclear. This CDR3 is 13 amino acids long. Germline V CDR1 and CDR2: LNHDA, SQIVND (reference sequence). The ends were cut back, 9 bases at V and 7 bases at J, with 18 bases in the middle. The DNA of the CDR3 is TGTGCCAGCCTCCCCACCTGGGGTGGGACCCAGTACTTC. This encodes CASLPTWGGTQYF.

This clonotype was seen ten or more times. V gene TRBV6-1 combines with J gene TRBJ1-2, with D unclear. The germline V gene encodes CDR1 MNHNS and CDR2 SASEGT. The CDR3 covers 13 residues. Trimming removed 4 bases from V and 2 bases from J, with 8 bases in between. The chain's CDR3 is CASSAKGNYGYTF. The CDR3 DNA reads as TGTGCCAGCAGTGCAAAAGGCAACTATGGCTACACCTTC.

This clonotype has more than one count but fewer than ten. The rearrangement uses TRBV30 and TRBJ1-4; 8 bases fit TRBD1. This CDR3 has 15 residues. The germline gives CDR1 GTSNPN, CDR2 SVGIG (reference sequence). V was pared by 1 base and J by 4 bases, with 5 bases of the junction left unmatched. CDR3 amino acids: CAWSGQGTGNEKLFF. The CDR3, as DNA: TGTGCCTGGAGTGGACAGGGGACCGGTAATGAAAAACTGTTTTTT.